This T cell receptor (beta chain) stems from a study of early T cells in non-severe SARS-CoV-2 infection. TCRdb independently ran MiXCR on the 5' RACE reads; one entry per CDR3 protein. The profile covers about 44,000 distinct CDR3 sequences, with 23% appearing a single time and 4.6% taken by the ten largest. CDR3 size: 15 residues. V lost 3 bases and J lost 1; bases outside the gene matches: 3. Per the germline V gene, CDR1 is MGHRA and CDR2 is YSYEKL. The TCR comes from an adult who was a healthcare worker with PCR-confirmed SARS-CoV-2 infection or an uninfected control (not recorded which). This sequence joins TRBV4-1 and TRBJ1-2; 9 bases are shared with TRBD1. Sample: whole blood, taken at baseline. The CDR3, as DNA: TGCGCCAGCAGCCAGAGGACAGGGGATAACTATGGCTACACCTTC. Its translation: CASSQRTGDNYGYTF.